One and the same sample provided the 11 T cell receptor beta chains below, sequenced in a study of control samples from healthy donors and cancer patients. The repertoire was sequenced with immunoSEQ multiplex PCR; TCRdb's copy has only in-frame clones and lacks some. The table includes 350,000 to 450,000 clones, over 75% detected once. The sample comprised PBMCs. These receptors came from a man aged 40-50 years with head and neck cancer.

The rearrangement uses TRBV4-2 and TRBJ1-5; the match to TRBD1 covers 7 bases. The ends lost 1 base at V and 7 bases at J; junction bases unmatched: 10. The CDR3 is 16 residues long. Germline lookup yields CDR1 LGHNA and CDR2 YNFKEQ. CDR3 loop: CASSQGTGVRGQPQHF. CDR3 DNA sequence: TGTGCCAGCAGCCAAGGAACAGGGGTCCGGGGGCAGCCCCAGCATTTT.

The rearrangement uses TRBV12-2 and TRBJ1-5; the D call in the table, TRBD1, was not verified against the DNA. TRBV12-2 is a documented pseudogene. The CDR3 consists of 19 residues. CDR3 sequence reads: CASRLGLQGNRNSNQPQHF. The CDR3 DNA sequence: TGTGCAAGTCGCTTAGGACTTCAGGGTAACAGGAATAGCAATCAGCCCCAGCATTTT.

The chain employs TRBV15 and TRBJ1-2; possibly TRBD1 for D (6 bases). The CDR3 spans 13 residues. V was clipped by 3 bases and J by 8 bases, with 13 bases between them. The germline gives CDR1 LNHNV, CDR2 YYDKDF (reference sequence). CDR3: CATSSLARGGYTF. For the CDR3, the DNA is TGTGCCACCAGCAGCTTGGCCAGGGGCGGCTACACCTTC.

This clone showed up just a few times. The chain uses TRBV7-2 and TRBJ1-1, with D possibly matching TRBD1 (5 bases). Trimming left V 1 base short and J 11 bases short, with 17 bases between. The CDR3 runs to 14 residues. From germline, CDR1 is SGHTA and CDR2 FQGNSA. This chain's CDR3 is CASSLDTGPLGAFF. The CDR3 bases are TGTGCCAGCAGCTTAGATACGGGGCCCCTCGGGGCTTTCTTT.

In nucleotides, the CDR3 is TGCGCCAGCAGCCAAGAATTGGCCGGTGCAACTAATGAAAAACTGTTTTTT. This sequence encodes CASSQELAGATNEKLFF. The chain uses TRBV4-1 and TRBJ1-4; D remains ambiguous. CDR3 length: 17 amino acids. Germline V gene lookup returns CDR1 MGHRA and CDR2 YSYEKL. Trimming removed 0 bases at V and 0 bases at J, with 11 bases between.

Note on this clone: Germline is not matched at one junction end, which may reflect a read error. The CDR3 DNA follows: TGTGCTAGCAGCTCTACTAGCGCCCGAACCGGGGAGCTGTTTTTT. Residues: CASSSTSARTGELFF. The rearrangement links TRBV7-7 to TRBJ2-2; 7 bases map to TRBD2. Germline V gene data show CDR1 as SSHAT and CDR2 as FNYEAQ (reference sequence). The CDR3 extends over 15 amino acids.

V is TRBV28 and J is TRBJ2-7; D possibly corresponds to TRBD2 (7 bases). This CDR3 is 15 amino acids long. Germline-derived CDR1 and CDR2 are MDHEN and SYDVKM. V lost 3 bases, J lost 2 bases, and 14 bases lay in between. This CDR3 reads CASSLWGGRPYEQYF. The DNA of the CDR3 is TGTGCCAGCAGTTTGTGGGGGGGGCGGCCCTACGAGCAGTACTTC.

The rearrangement links TRBV28 to TRBJ2-7; 9 bases line up with TRBD1. The germline gives CDR1 MDHEN, CDR2 SYDVKM. This CDR3 is built from 14 residues. V lost 4 bases, J lost 5 bases, and 6 bases stayed unmatched. The CDR3 DNA is TGTGCCAGCAGTTCATGGGACAGGGCCCACGAGCAGTACTTC. It yields the protein CASSSWDRAHEQYF.

The chain links TRBV28 to TRBJ2-2, with D possibly being TRBD2 (6 bases). Trimming stripped 4 bases from V and 7 bases from J, with 13 bases between. The germline V gene has CDR1 MDHEN and CDR2 SYDVKM. The CDR3 totals 14 residues. In DNA, the CDR3 is TGTGCCAGCAGTTCCTACCCGGAGGGCGGGGAGCTGTTTTTT. Its translation is CASSSYPEGGELFF.

The chain links TRBV20-1 to TRBJ1-1; D ambiguous. The CDR3 consists of 10 residues. V lost 5 bases, J lost 11 bases, and 12 bases lay in between. Germline V gives CDR1 DFQATT, CDR2 SNEGSKA (reference sequence). The CDR3 DNA is TGCAGTGCTTACAAGGCCGGGGCTTTCTTT. Translated: CSAYKAGAFF.

The gene calls are TRBV9 and TRBJ1-6; D perhaps matches TRBD1 (6 bases). CDR1 and CDR2 from the germline V gene are SGDLS and YYNGEE. The ends were cut back, 4 bases at V and 3 bases at J, with 14 bases in the middle. The CDR3 is made up of 16 amino acids. The CDR3 DNA reads TGTGCCAGCAGCCCCCGACAGGCGATCTATAATTCACCCCTCCACTTT. Amino acids: CASSPRQAIYNSPLHF.